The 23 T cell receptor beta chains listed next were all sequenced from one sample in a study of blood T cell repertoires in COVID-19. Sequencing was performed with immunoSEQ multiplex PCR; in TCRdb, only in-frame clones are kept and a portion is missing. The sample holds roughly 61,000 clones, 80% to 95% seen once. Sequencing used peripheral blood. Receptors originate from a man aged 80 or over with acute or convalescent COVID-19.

The CDR3 region is CSGAHGQETQYF. The DNA of the CDR3 is TGCAGCGGGGCCCACGGTCAAGAGACCCAGTACTTC. This chain links TRBV29-1 with TRBJ2-5; the D is unclear. This CDR3 has 12 residues. From germline, CDR1 is SQVTM and CDR2 ANQGSEA. V gave up 7 bases and J gave up 2 bases, with 11 bases separating them. Based on the CDR3 plus reference TRBV29-1 and TRBJ2-5, the full variable domain is SAVISQKPSRDICQRGTSLTIQCQVDSQVTMMFWYRQQPGQSLTLIATANQGSEATYESGFVIDKFPISRPNLTFSTLTVSNMSPEDSSIYLCSGAHGQETQYFGPGTRLLVL.

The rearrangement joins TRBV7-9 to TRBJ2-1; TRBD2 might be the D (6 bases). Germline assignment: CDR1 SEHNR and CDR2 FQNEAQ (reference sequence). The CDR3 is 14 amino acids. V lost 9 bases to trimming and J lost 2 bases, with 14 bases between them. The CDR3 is CASTDGSPYNEQFF. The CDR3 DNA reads TGTGCCAGTACCGACGGGAGTCCCTACAATGAGCAGTTCTTC.

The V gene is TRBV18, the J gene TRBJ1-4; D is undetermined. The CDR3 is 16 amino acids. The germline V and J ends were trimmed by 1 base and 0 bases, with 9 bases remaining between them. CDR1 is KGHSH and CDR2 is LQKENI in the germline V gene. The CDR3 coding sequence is TGTGCCAGCTCACCACGGCAGGTAGCAACTAATGAAAAACTGTTTTTT. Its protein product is CASSPRQVATNEKLFF.

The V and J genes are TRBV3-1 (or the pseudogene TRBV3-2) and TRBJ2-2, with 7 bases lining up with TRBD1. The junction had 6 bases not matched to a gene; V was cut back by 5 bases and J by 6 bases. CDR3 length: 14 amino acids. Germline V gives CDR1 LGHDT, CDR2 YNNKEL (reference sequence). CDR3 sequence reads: CASSWGTGAGELFF. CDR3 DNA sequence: TGTGCCAGCAGCTGGGGCACAGGGGCCGGGGAGCTGTTTTTT.

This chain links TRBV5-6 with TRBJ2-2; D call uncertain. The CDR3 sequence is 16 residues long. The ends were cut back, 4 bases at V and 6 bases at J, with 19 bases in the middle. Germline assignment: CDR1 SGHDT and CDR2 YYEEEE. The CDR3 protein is CASSPTSVTRPGELFF. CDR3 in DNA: TGTGCCAGCAGCCCCACTTCTGTGACTCGACCCGGGGAGCTGTTTTTT.

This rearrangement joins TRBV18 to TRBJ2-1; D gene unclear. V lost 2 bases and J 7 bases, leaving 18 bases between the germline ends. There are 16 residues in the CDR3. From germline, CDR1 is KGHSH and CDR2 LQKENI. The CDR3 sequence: CASSPIWQVERNEQFF. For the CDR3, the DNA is TGTGCCAGCTCACCAATCTGGCAGGTGGAACGGAATGAGCAGTTCTTC.

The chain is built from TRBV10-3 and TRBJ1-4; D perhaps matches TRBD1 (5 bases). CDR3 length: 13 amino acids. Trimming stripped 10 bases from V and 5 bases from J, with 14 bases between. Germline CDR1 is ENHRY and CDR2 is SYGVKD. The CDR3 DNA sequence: TGTGCCAGCGGGGGGGTTGAAAATGAAAAACTGTTTTTT. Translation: CASGGVENEKLFF.

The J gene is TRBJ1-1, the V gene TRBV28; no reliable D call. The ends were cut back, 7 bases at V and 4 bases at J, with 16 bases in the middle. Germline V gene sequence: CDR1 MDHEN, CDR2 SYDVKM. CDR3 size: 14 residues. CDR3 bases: TGTGCCAGCACCCAGATACGGGGTATCACTGAAGCTTTCTTT. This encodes CASTQIRGITEAFF.

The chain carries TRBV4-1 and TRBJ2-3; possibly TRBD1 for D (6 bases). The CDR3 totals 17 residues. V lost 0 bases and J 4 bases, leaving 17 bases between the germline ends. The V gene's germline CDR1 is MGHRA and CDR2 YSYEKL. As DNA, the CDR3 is TGCGCCAGCAGCCAAGATGACCCGCACAGGGCAGCAGATACGCAGTATTTT. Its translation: CASSQDDPHRAADTQYF.

The CDR3 region is CASSKGTGGPDTQYF. CDR3 nucleotide sequence: TGTGCCAGCAGCAAGGGGACAGGGGGCCCAGATACGCAGTATTTT. J is TRBJ2-3 and V is TRBV7-2; 12 positions agree with TRBD1. The CDR3 is 15 residues long. V shed 5 bases, J shed 4 bases, and the junction held 4 bases outside the gene matches. Germline assignment: CDR1 SGHTA and CDR2 FQGNSA. The whole variable domain, filled in from reference TRBV7-2 and TRBJ2-3, reads GAGVSQSPSNKVTEKGKDVELRCDPISGHTALYWYRQSLGQGLEFLIYFQGNSAPDKSGLPSDRFSAERTGGSVSTLTIQRTQQEDSAVYLCASSKGTGGPDTQYFGPGTRLTVL.

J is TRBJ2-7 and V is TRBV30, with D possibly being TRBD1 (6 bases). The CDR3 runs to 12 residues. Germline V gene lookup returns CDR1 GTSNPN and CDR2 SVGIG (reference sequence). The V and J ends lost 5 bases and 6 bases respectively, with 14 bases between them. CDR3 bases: TGTGCCTGGGGCCTAGGGGGTGGCGAGCAGTACTTC. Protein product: CAWGLGGGEQYF.

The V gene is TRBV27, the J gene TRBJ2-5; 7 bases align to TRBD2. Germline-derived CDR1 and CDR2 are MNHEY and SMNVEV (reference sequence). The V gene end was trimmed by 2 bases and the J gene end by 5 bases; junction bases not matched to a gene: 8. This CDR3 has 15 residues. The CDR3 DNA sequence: TGTGCCAGCAGTTTAGGGAGGGACCCGCACGAGACCCAGTACTTC. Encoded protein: CASSLGRDPHETQYF.

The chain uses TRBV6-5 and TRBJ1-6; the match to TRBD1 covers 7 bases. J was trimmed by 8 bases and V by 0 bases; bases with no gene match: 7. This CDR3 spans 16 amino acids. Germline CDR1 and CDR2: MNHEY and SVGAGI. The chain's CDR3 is CASSYSGRQGDSPLHF. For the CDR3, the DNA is TGTGCCAGCAGTTACTCGGGTCGACAGGGTGATTCACCCCTCCACTTT.

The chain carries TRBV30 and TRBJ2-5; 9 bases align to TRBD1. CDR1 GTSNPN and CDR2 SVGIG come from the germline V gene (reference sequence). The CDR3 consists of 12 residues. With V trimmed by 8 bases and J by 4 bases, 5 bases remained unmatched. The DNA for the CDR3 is TGTGCCAGACAGGGGGAGGGAGAGACCCAGTACTTC. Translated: CARQGEGETQYF.

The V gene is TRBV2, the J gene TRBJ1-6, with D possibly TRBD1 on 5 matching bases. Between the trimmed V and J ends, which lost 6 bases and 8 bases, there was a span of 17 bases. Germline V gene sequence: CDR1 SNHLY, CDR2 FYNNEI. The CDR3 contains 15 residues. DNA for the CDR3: TGTGCCAGCAGCCAACAGACGGAAGGGGATTCACCCCTCCACTTT. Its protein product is CASSQQTEGDSPLHF.

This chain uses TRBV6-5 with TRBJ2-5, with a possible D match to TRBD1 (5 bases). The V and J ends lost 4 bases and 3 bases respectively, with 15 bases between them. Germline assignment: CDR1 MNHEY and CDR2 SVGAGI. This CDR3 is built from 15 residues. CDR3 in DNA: TGTGCCAGCAGTTCCACCCCCAGGGCGGAAGAGACCCAGTACTTC. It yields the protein CASSSTPRAEETQYF.

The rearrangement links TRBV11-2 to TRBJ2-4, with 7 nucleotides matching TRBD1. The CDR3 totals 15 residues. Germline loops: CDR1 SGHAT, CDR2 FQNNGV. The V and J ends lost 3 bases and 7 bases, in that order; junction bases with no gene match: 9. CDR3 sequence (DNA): TGTGCCAGCAGCTTTCAGGGGGAAAGCGATAACATTCAGTACTTC. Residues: CASSFQGESDNIQYF.

In nucleotides, the CDR3 is TGTGCCAGCAGCCAACAGGTGGTAGCCAAAAACATTCAGTACTTC. Amino acid sequence: CASSQQVVAKNIQYF. The J gene is TRBJ2-4, the V gene TRBV6-5, with D maybe TRBD1 (5 bases). The germline V gene has CDR1 MNHEY and CDR2 SVGAGI. This CDR3 is built from 15 residues. Trimming took off 6 bases at V and 0 bases at J, with 12 bases between the two ends.

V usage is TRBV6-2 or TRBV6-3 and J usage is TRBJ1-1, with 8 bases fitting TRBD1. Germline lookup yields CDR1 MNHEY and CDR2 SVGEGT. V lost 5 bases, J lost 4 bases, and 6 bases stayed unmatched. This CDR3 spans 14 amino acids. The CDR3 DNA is TGTGCCAGCAGTCTCGGACAGGGAATCACTGAAGCTTTCTTT. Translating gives CASSLGQGITEAFF.

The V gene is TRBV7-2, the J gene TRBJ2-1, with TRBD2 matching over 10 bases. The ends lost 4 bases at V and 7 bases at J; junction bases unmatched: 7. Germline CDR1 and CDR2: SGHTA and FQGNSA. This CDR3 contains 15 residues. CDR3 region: CASSSLAGAGNEQFF. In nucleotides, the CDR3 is TGTGCCAGCAGCTCGCTAGCGGGGGCGGGGAATGAGCAGTTCTTC. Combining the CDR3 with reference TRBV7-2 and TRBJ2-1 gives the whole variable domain GAGVSQSPSNKVTEKGKDVELRCDPISGHTALYWYRQSLGQGLEFLIYFQGNSAPDKSGLPSDRFSAERTGGSVSTLTIQRTQQEDSAVYLCASSSLAGAGNEQFFGPGTRLTVL.

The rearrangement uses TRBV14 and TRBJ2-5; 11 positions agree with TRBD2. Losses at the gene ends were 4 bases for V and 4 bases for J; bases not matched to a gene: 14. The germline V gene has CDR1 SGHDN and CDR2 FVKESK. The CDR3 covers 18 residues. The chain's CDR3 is CASSRLPGTSGAGETQYF. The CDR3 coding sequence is TGTGCCAGCAGCCGGCTCCCCGGGACTAGCGGTGCGGGAGAGACCCAGTACTTC.

The CDR3 DNA is TGTGCCAGCAGCCCCAGGACAGGGGTTGAAAAACTGTTTTTT. This sequence encodes CASSPRTGVEKLFF. V and J are TRBV3-1 (or the pseudogene TRBV3-2) and TRBJ1-4; 9 bases fit TRBD1. CDR1 and CDR2 from the germline V gene are LGHDT and YNNKEL (reference sequence). CDR3 length: 14 residues. V was clipped by 4 bases and J by 7 bases; unmatched bases: 4.

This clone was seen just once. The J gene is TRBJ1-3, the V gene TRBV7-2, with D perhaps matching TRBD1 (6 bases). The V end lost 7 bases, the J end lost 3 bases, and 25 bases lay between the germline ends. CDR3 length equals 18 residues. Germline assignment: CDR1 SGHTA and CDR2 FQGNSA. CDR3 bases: TGTGCCAGCACCCTAGGGGGTAACAGGATCTCTCGTGGAAACACCATATATTTT. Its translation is CASTLGGNRISRGNTIYF.